This T cell receptor (beta chain) was sequenced during a study of shared clonotypes between healthy human individuals. As for the study in general: Two female and a few male donors aged 18 to 49 were enrolled. Study results and limitations: What rarefaction showed was incomplete sorted-subset sequencing despite large depth.

The CDR3 is 14 residues long. The germline CDR1 and CDR2 sequences are KGHSH and LQKENI. Concerning this clone itself: Its cognate antigen is unknown. Compared with germline, one end of the junction differs, possibly owing to a read error.

Only in-frame clones appear in the TCRdb table, and some are missing; sequencing was by immunoSEQ multiplex PCR. Here the sample spans about 1,500,000 clones, roughly 96% being singletons. J is TRBJ1-2 and V is TRBV18; 7 nucleotides agree with TRBD1. The sequence was collected from a man aged 30 to 45 in good health. The specimen was naive CD4+ T cells sorted from blood. Subset denoted: CD45RA+ positively selected. CDR3 amino acids: CASSPLGDRAYSAF. The CDR3 nucleotides read TGTGCCAGCTCACCACTAGGTGACAGGGCGTATTCGGCCTTC.